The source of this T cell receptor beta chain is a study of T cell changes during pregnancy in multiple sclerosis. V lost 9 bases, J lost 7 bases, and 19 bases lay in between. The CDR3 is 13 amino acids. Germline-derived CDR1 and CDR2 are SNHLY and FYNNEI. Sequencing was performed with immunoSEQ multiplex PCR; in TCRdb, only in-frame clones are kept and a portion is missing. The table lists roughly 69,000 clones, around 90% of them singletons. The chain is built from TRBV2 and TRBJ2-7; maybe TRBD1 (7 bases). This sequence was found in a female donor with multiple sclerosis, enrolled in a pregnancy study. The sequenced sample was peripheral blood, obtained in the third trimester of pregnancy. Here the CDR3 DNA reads TGTGCCAGTGGGACAGCCCTCGGAGGGGAGCAGTACTTC. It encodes CASGTALGGEQYF.